The 14 T cell receptor beta chains given below trace back to one sample, sequenced in a study of cytomegalovirus exposure and HLA in healthy donors. PCR employed 60 Vbeta and 13 Jbeta primers. Using immunoSEQ multiplex PCR, the repertoire was profiled, and TCRdb retains in-frame clones only, with some absent. The data contain about 140,000 clones, 78% of them singletons. Sequencing input: PBMCs. Every receptor here comes from a woman under 30 in good health and CMV-seropositive.

The chain couples TRBV7-2 to TRBJ2-5, with TRBD2 matching over 10 bases. Per germline, CDR1 SGHTA and CDR2 FQGNSA. The CDR3 has 17 amino acids. After removal of 5 bases from V and 4 bases from J, the junction contained 13 bases not matched to a gene. The CDR3 nucleotides read TGTGCCAGCAGCGCCGAAAAGCGGGGGGGCCGGAGAGAGACCCAGTACTTC. This gives the protein CASSAEKRGGRRETQYF. The whole variable domain, filled in from reference TRBV7-2 and TRBJ2-5, reads GAGVSQSPSNKVTEKGKDVELRCDPISGHTALYWYRQSLGQGLEFLIYFQGNSAPDKSGLPSDRFSAERTGGSVSTLTIQRTQQEDSAVYLCASSAEKRGGRRETQYFGPGTRLLVL.

The chain joins TRBV7-9 to TRBJ2-7; 10 positions match TRBD2. CDR1 is SEHNR, CDR2 FQNEAQ, per germline (reference sequence). After removal of 1 base from V and 2 bases from J, the junction contained 5 bases not matched to a gene. CDR3 length: 16 residues. The CDR3 region has the DNA TGTGCCAGCAGCTTAGTCCAGAGCGGGGGGGCCTACGAGCAGTACTTC. Protein: CASSLVQSGGAYEQYF. The complete variable domain, with remaining parts taken from reference TRBV7-9 and TRBJ2-7, reads DTGVSQNPRHKITKRGQNVTFRCDPISEHNRLYWYRQTLGQGPEFLTYFQNEAQLEKSRLLSDRFSAERPKGSFSTLEIQRTEQGDSAMYLCASSLVQSGGAYEQYFGPGTRLTVT.

This clone has just one count. The gene calls are TRBV2 and TRBJ2-5; no firm D call. Germline assignment: CDR1 SNHLY and CDR2 FYNNEI. The CDR3 is made up of 12 amino acids. V was clipped by 3 bases and J by 4 bases, with 6 bases between them. As DNA, the CDR3 is TGTGCCAGCAGTGACCCCAGAGAGACCCAGTACTTC. Encoded protein: CASSDPRETQYF.

The chain has TRBV5-1 and TRBJ2-7; 8 bases align to TRBD1. V lost 1 base and J lost 6; bases outside the gene matches: 6. This CDR3 is built from 14 residues. Looked up from germline, CDR1 is SGHRS and CDR2 is YFSETQ. CDR3 coding DNA: TGCGCCAGCAGCTTGTCGGGACAGGTCTTCGAGCAGTACTTC. Protein product: CASSLSGQVFEQYF. Using reference TRBV5-1 and TRBJ2-7 for the parts outside the CDR3, the full variable domain is KAGVTQTPRYLIKTRGQQVTLSCSPISGHRSVSWYQQTPGQGLQFLFEYFSETQRNKGNFPGRFSGRQFSNSRSEMNVSTLELGDSALYLCASSLSGQVFEQYFGPGTRLTVT.

The rearrangement joins TRBV5-1 to TRBJ1-4; 9 bases agree with TRBD1. The CDR3 is made up of 16 amino acids. CDR1 SGHRS and CDR2 YFSETQ come from the germline V gene. The junction had 6 bases not matched to a gene; V was cut back by 0 bases and J by 6 bases. CDR3 region: CASSLGDRVGDEKLFF. The CDR3, as DNA: TGCGCCAGCAGCTTGGGGGACAGGGTAGGGGATGAAAAACTGTTTTTT.

The V and J genes are TRBV28 and TRBJ1-2; 11 bases are a match to TRBD1. The CDR3 extends over 15 amino acids. The germline gives CDR1 MDHEN, CDR2 SYDVKM. V lost 8 bases, J lost 7 bases, and 12 bases stayed unmatched. CDR3 nucleotide sequence: TGTGCCAGCCACCGCCCCGGACAGGGGGCTGGTGGCTACACCTTC. This encodes CASHRPGQGAGGYTF.

This clone has only a few counts. The chain has TRBV18 and TRBJ1-1; no clear D. Trimming removed 1 base at V and 0 bases at J, with 9 bases between. This CDR3 is 15 amino acids long. Germline V gene sequence: CDR1 KGHSH, CDR2 LQKENI. The CDR3 DNA is TGTGCCAGCTCACCACAGAAACAGATGAACACTGAAGCTTTCTTT. Amino acids: CASSPQKQMNTEAFF.

The chain employs TRBV19 and TRBJ1-5; the D gene is possibly TRBD1 (6 bases). V was cut by 8 bases and J by 5 bases, with 10 bases left in between. The V gene's germline CDR1 is LNHDA and CDR2 SQIVND (reference sequence). The CDR3 consists of 12 residues. DNA of the CDR3: TGTGCCAGTTTACAGGGCGATCAGCCCCAGCATTTT. Translating it yields CASLQGDQPQHF.

This clone was seen only a few times. The chain is built from TRBV5-6 and TRBJ1-1; D is unresolved. The CDR3 extends over 13 amino acids. Between the trimmed V and J ends, which lost 4 bases and 1 base, there was a span of 8 bases. Per germline, CDR1 SGHDT and CDR2 YYEEEE. The CDR3 DNA reads as TGTGCCAGCAGCGCGCCCGGGAACACTGAAGCTTTCTTT. Translated, it gives CASSAPGNTEAFF.

The chain couples TRBV4-3 to TRBJ1-6; 7 bases match TRBD1. The junction had 8 bases not matched to a gene; V was cut back by 5 bases and J by 10 bases. The CDR3 runs to 14 residues. Germline-derived CDR1 and CDR2 are LGHNA and YSLEER. In nucleotides, the CDR3 is TGCGCCAGCAGCTCACGACAGGGATACTCACCCCTCCACTTT. It is translated as CASSSRQGYSPLHF.

V is TRBV18 and J is TRBJ2-7; TRBD2 matches at 13 bases. Germline CDR1 reads KGHSH; CDR2 reads LQKENI. The CDR3 is 17 residues long. The junction had 12 bases not matched to a gene; V was cut back by 3 bases and J by 7 bases. The CDR3 DNA reads TGTGCCAGCTCACCGCGACCCGGGACTAGCGGGGCTGAAGAGCAGTACTTC. This gives the protein CASSPRPGTSGAEEQYF.

The table lists this clone with a count of one. The chain has TRBV5-1 and TRBJ2-3, with 10 positions matching TRBD1. Per the germline V gene, CDR1 is SGHRS and CDR2 is YFSETQ. The CDR3 consists of 16 residues. J lost 5 bases, V lost 4 bases, and 10 bases had no gene match. Written as DNA, the CDR3 is TGCGCCAGCAGCAGCGGGGTTGGGACAGGGGTAGATACGCAGTATTTT. As protein: CASSSGVGTGVDTQYF.

This clone was seen only a few times. The V and J genes are TRBV11-3 and TRBJ1-1; D unresolved. The CDR3 is made up of 13 amino acids. The V gene lost 1 base and the J gene lost 0 bases, with 3 bases spanning the gap. Germline V gene sequence: CDR1 SGHNT, CDR2 YENEEA. The CDR3 nucleotides are TGTGCCAGCAGCTTAGCTCTGAACACTGAAGCTTTCTTT. Protein sequence: CASSLALNTEAFF.

The rearrangement joins TRBV29-1 to TRBJ1-2; 7 bases line up with TRBD1. CDR1 SQVTM and CDR2 ANQGSEA come from the germline V gene. The CDR3 covers 12 residues. Unmatched junction bases numbered 3, after V lost 4 bases and J lost 4 bases. The CDR3 DNA is TGCAGCGTTGGACAGGGATCCTATGGCTACACCTTC. Translated, it gives CSVGQGSYGYTF.